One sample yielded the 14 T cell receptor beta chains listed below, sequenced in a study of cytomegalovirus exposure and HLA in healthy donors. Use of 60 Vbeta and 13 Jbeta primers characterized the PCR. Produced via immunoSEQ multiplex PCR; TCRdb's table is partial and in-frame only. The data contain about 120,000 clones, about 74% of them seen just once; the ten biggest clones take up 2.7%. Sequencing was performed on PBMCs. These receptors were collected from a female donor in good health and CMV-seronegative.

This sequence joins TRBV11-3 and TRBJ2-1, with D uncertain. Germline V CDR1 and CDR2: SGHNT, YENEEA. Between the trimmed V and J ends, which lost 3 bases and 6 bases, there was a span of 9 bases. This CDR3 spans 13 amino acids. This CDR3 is CASSFHPGNEQFF. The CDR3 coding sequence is TGTGCCAGCAGCTTTCACCCGGGCAATGAGCAGTTCTTC.

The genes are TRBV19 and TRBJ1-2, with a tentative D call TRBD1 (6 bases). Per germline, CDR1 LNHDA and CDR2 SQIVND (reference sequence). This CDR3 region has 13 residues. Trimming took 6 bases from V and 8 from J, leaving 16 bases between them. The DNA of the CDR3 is TGTGCCAGTAGCGGACAGTTCCCTTTCGGCTACACCTTC. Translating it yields CASSGQFPFGYTF.

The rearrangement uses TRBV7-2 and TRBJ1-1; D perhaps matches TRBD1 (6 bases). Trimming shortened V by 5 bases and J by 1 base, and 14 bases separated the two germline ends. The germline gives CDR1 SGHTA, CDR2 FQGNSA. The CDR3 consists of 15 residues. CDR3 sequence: CASSPGDRRNTEAFF. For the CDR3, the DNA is TGTGCCAGCAGCCCGGGTGACAGGAGGAACACTGAAGCTTTCTTT.

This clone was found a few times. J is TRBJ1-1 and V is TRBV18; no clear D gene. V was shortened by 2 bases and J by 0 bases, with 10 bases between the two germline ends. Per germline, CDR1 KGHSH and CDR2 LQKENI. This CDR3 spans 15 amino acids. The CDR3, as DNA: TGTGCCAGCTCACCAGCGAGGGAGATGAACACTGAAGCTTTCTTT. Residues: CASSPAREMNTEAFF.

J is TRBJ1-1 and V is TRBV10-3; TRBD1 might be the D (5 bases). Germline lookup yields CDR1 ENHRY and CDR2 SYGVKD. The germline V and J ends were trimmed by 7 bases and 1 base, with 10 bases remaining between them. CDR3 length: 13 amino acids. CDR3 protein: CAINRQKNTEAFF. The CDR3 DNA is TGTGCCATCAATAGACAGAAGAACACTGAAGCTTTCTTT.

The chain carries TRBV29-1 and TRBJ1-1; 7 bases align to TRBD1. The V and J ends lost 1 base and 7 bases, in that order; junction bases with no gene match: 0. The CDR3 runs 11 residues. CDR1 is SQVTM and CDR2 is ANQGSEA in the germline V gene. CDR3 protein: CSVEGDSEAFF. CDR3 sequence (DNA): TGCAGCGTTGAAGGGGACAGTGAAGCTTTCTTT.

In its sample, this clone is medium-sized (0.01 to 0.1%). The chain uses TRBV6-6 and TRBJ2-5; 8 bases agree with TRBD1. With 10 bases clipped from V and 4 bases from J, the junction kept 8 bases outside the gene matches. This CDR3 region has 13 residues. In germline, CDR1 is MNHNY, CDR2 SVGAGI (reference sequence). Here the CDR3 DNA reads TGTGCCACCGAACAGGGGGTCCGAGAGACCCAGTACTTC. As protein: CATEQGVRETQYF.

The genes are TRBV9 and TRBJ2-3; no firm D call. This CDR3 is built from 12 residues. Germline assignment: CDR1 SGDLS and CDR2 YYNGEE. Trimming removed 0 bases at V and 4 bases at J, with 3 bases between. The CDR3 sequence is CASSVAPDTQYF. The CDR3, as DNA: TGTGCCAGCAGCGTAGCTCCAGATACGCAGTATTTT.

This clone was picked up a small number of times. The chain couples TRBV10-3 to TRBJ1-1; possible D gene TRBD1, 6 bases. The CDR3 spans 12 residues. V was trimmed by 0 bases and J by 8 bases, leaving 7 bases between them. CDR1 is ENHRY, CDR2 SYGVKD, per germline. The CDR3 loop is CAISESGGEAFF. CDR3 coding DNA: TGTGCCATCAGTGAGTCAGGGGGAGAAGCTTTCTTT.

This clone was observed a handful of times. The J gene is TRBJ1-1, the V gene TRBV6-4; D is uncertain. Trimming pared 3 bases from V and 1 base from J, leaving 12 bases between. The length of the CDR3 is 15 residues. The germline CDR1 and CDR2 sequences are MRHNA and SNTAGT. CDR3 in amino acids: CASSESSTGNTEAFF. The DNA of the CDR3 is TGTGCCAGCAGTGAGTCATCGACGGGGAACACTGAAGCTTTCTTT.

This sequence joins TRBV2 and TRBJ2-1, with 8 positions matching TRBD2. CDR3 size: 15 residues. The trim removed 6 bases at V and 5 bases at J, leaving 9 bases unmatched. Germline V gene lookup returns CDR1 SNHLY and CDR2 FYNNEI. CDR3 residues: CASSQERGPNNEQFF. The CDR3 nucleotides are TGTGCCAGCAGCCAGGAGCGGGGGCCAAACAATGAGCAGTTCTTC.

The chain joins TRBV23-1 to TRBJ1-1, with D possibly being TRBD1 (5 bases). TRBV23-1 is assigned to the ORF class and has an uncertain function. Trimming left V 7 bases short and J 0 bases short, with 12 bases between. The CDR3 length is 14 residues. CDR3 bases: TGCGCCAGCAAATGGGAGGGGCTGAACACTGAAGCTTTCTTT. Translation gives CASKWEGLNTEAFF.

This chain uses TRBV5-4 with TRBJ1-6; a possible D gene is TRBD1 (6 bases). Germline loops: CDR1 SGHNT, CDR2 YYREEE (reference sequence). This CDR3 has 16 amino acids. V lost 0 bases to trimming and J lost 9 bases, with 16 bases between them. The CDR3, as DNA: TGTGCCAGCAGCTTGGGGACCCAGGGGTCTGGTTCACCCCTCCACTTT. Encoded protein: CASSLGTQGSGSPLHF.

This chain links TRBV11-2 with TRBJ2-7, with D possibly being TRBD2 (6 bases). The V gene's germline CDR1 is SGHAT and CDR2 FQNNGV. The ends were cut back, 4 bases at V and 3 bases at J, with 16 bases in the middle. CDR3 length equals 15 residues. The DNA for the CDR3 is TGTGCCAGCAGCTGGCGGAGGGGTCCGGTCTACGAGCAGTACTTC. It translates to CASSWRRGPVYEQYF.